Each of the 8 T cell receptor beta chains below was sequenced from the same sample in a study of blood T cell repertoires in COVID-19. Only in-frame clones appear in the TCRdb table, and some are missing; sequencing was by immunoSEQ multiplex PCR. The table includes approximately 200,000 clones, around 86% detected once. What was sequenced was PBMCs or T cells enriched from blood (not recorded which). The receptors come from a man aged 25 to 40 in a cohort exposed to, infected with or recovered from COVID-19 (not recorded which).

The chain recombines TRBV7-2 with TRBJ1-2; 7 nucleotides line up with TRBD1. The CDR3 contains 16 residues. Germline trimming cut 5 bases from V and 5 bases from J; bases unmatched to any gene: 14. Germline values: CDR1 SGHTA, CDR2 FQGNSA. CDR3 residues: CASSPLGADRRYGYTF. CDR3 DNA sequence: TGTGCCAGCAGCCCGCTAGGGGCGGACAGGAGGTATGGCTACACCTTC. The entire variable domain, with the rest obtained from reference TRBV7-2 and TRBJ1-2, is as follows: GAGVSQSPSNKVTEKGKDVELRCDPISGHTALYWYRQSLGQGLEFLIYFQGNSAPDKSGLPSDRFSAERTGGSVSTLTIQRTQQEDSAVYLCASSPLGADRRYGYTFGSGTRLTVV.

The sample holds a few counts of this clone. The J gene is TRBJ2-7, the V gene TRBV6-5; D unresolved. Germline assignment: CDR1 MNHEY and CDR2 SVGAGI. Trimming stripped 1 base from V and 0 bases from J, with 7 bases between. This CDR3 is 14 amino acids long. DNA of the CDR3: TGTGCCAGCAGTTACTACCGGTCCTCCTACGAGCAGTACTTC. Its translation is CASSYYRSSYEQYF.

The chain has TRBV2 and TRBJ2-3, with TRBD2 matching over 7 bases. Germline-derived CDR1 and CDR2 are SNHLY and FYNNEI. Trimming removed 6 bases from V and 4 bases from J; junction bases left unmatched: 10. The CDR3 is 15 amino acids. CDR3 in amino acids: CASSDLAVYADTQYF. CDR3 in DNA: TGTGCCAGCAGCGACCTAGCGGTGTATGCAGATACGCAGTATTTT.

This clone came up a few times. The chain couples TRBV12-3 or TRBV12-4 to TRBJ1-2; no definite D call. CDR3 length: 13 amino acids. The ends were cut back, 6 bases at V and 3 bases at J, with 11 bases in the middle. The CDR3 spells CASSQTPDYGYTF. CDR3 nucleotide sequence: TGTGCCAGCAGCCAGACTCCGGACTATGGCTACACCTTC.

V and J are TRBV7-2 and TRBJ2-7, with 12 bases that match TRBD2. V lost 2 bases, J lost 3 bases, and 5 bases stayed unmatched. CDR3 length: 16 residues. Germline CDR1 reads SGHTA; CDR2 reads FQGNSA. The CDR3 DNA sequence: TGTGCCAGCAGCTTAATGACTAGCGGGGGACTCTACGAGCAGTACTTC. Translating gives CASSLMTSGGLYEQYF.

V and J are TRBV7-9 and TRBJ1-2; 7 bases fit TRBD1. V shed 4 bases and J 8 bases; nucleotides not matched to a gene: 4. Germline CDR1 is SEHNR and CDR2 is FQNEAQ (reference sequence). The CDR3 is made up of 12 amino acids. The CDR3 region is CASSYQGVGYTF. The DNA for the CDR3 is TGTGCCAGCAGCTATCAGGGGGTCGGCTACACCTTC.

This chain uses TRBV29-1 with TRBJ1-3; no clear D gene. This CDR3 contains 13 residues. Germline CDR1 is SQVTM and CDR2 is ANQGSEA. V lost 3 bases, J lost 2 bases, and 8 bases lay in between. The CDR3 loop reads CSVEREAGNTIYF. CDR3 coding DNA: TGCAGCGTTGAGAGAGAAGCTGGAAACACCATATATTTT. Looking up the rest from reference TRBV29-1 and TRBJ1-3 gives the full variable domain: SAVISQKPSRDICQRGTSLTIQCQVDSQVTMMFWYRQQPGQSLTLIATANQGSEATYESGFVIDKFPISRPNLTFSTLTVSNMSPEDSSIYLCSVEREAGNTIYFGEGSWLTVV.

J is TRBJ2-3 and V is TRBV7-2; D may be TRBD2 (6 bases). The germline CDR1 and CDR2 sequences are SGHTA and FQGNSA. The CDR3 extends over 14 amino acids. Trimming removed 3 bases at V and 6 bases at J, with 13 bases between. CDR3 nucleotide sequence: TGTGCCAGCAGCTTGCGGAGCCGGGGGGATACGCAGTATTTT. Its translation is CASSLRSRGDTQYF.